The 24 T cell receptor beta chains listed next were all sequenced from one sample in a study of T cell responses to AZD1222 COVID-19 vaccine. Method: immunoSEQ multiplex PCR; TCRdb's copy keeps in-frame clones and lacks some. Of over 100,000 clones listed, around 90% are singletons. The specimen was peripheral blood, collected on day 0 of AZD1222 vaccination. Source of these receptors: an adult in good health.

This clone was recorded once. The chain carries TRBV15 and TRBJ1-4; 7 positions agree with TRBD1. Germline V lookup: CDR1 LNHNV, CDR2 YYDKDF (reference sequence). The CDR3 is 14 amino acids. Unmatched junction bases numbered 5, after V lost 4 bases and J lost 6 bases. CDR3 bases: TGTGCCACCAGCACTCGCCAGGGGGATGAAAAACTGTTTTTT. The encoded protein is CATSTRQGDEKLFF. Complete variable domain (other parts from reference TRBV15 and TRBJ1-4): DAMVIQNPRYQVTQFGKPVTLSCSQTLNHNVMYWYQQKSSQAPKLLFHYYDKDFNNEADTPDNFQSRRPNTSFCFLDIRSPGLGDTAMYLCATSTRQGDEKLFFGSGTQLSVL.

This sequence joins TRBV4-2 and TRBJ1-2; D uncertain. The CDR3 spans 13 residues. Germline CDR1 is LGHNA and CDR2 is YNFKEQ. The V end lost 1 base, the J end lost 1 base, and 4 bases lay between the germline ends. This chain's CDR3 is CASSQGVNYGYTF. Here the CDR3 DNA reads TGTGCCAGCAGCCAAGGGGTTAACTATGGCTACACCTTC.

The genes are TRBV7-6 and TRBJ2-2; 9 bases fit TRBD2. CDR3 size: 15 residues. V dropped 5 bases and J dropped 1; count of bases not matched to a gene: 2. Germline assignment: CDR1 SGHVS and CDR2 FNYEAQ. The DNA for the CDR3 is TGTGCCAGCAGCCAGCGGGGGGTGAACACCGGGGAGCTGTTTTTT. Translated, it gives CASSQRGVNTGELFF.

This clone appeared a single time. The V call is TRBV5-1, the J call TRBJ2-3, with TRBD1 identical over 8 bases. V lost 0 bases, J lost 4 bases, and 16 bases stayed unmatched. The germline V gene encodes CDR1 SGHRS and CDR2 YFSETQ. This CDR3 has 19 amino acids. The CDR3 nucleotides are TGCGCCAGCAGCTTGGAGGGGTCGGGGGACAGGTTAGAGTCAGATACGCAGTATTTT. Translating gives CASSLEGSGDRLESDTQYF.

This rearrangement joins TRBV7-3 to TRBJ2-1; 13 positions match TRBD2. The ends lost 5 bases at V and 3 bases at J; junction bases unmatched: 4. This CDR3 has 16 amino acids. CDR1 and CDR2 (germline): SGHTA, FQGTGA. The CDR3 DNA follows: TGTGCCAGCAGCCCGGGACTAGCGGGAAACTACAATGAGCAGTTCTTC. It encodes CASSPGLAGNYNEQFF.

V and J are TRBV5-5 and TRBJ2-7; D is possibly TRBD1 (6 bases). The V gene lost 1 base and the J gene lost 8 bases, with 13 bases spanning the gap. Germline-derived CDR1 and CDR2 are SGHKS and YYEKEE (reference sequence). This CDR3 has 13 residues. CDR3 coding DNA: TGTGCCAGCAGCTTGCTGCCAGGGGATCAGCAGTACTTC. Protein product: CASSLLPGDQQYF.

The chain combines TRBV5-1 with TRBJ1-5, with 9 bases lining up with TRBD1. There are 14 residues in the CDR3. The ends lost 6 bases at V and 3 bases at J; junction bases unmatched: 4. CDR1 and CDR2 (germline): SGHRS, YFSETQ. The CDR3 DNA is TGCGCCAGCAATGACAGGGGGAACAATCAGCCCCAGCATTTT. Translation gives CASNDRGNNQPQHF.

The gene calls are TRBV28 and TRBJ2-1; 7 bases are shared with TRBD2. Trimming removed 5 bases from V and 15 bases from J; junction bases left unmatched: 10. The length of the CDR3 is 12 residues. The germline V gene encodes CDR1 MDHEN and CDR2 SYDVKM. The CDR3 region is CASSGGGSLPFF. Written as DNA, the CDR3 is TGTGCCAGCAGTGGGGGGGGTAGCCTCCCGTTCTTC.

The J gene is TRBJ2-7, the V gene TRBV12-3 or TRBV12-4, with a tentative D call TRBD2 (6 bases). V gave up 4 bases and J gave up 3 bases, with 10 bases separating them. CDR3 length: 13 amino acids. The CDR3 nucleotides are TGTGCCAGCAGTTCCGCGACTAGCTACGAGCAGTACTTC. Translation gives CASSSATSYEQYF.

V and J are TRBV5-1 and TRBJ2-7; D is possibly TRBD2 (6 bases). Germline V gene sequence: CDR1 SGHRS, CDR2 YFSETQ. V gave up 1 base and J gave up 1 base, with 15 bases separating them. This CDR3 has 16 amino acids. The CDR3 sequence: CASSLTPTTSSYEQYF. In DNA, the CDR3 is TGCGCCAGCAGCTTGACACCAACGACTAGTTCCTACGAGCAGTACTTC.

The chain uses TRBV7-9 and TRBJ2-1, with 11 bases matching TRBD2. The CDR3 has 16 amino acids. V shed 3 bases and J 7 bases; nucleotides not matched to a gene: 8. Germline CDR1 reads SEHNR; CDR2 reads FQNEAQ (reference sequence). The CDR3 region is CASSFIAGGPWNEQFF. CDR3 nucleotide sequence: TGTGCCAGCAGCTTCATAGCGGGAGGGCCTTGGAATGAGCAGTTCTTC.

J is TRBJ2-7 and V is TRBV7-8; perhaps TRBD1 as D (5 bases). Germline-derived CDR1 and CDR2 are SGHVS and FQNEAQ. Trimming removed 3 bases at V and 4 bases at J, with 10 bases between. The CDR3 extends over 13 amino acids. This CDR3 is CASSLDTLYEQYF. CDR3 nucleotides: TGTGCCAGCAGCTTGGACACTCTTTACGAGCAGTACTTC.

The rearrangement links TRBV19 to TRBJ2-3; TRBD2 is a possible D gene (7 bases). Germline V gene lookup returns CDR1 LNHDA and CDR2 SQIVND (reference sequence). CDR3 size: 15 residues. V was cut by 4 bases and J by 4 bases, with 15 bases left in between. The CDR3 reads CASSNPGGPADTQYF. CDR3 DNA: TGTGCCAGTAGTAACCCGGGGGGCCCGGCAGATACGCAGTATTTT.

The chain recombines TRBV5-1 with TRBJ1-5; a weak D match, TRBD1 (5 bases). The CDR3 has 15 residues. Germline-derived CDR1 and CDR2 are SGHRS and YFSETQ. V was cut by 6 bases and J by 3 bases, with 16 bases left in between. CDR3 coding DNA: TGCGCCAGCACCCAAAGCGGGGGTATCAATCAGCCCCAGCATTTT. It yields the protein CASTQSGGINQPQHF.

This chain uses TRBV6-2 or TRBV6-3 with TRBJ2-3, with D hard to call. The germline V gene encodes CDR1 MNHEY and CDR2 SVGEGT. The CDR3 runs 11 residues. V lost 0 bases, J lost 9 bases, and 4 bases lay in between. CDR3 sequence (DNA): TGTGCCAGCAGTTACTCACCAACGCAGTATTTT. Translation: CASSYSPTQYF.

The chain links TRBV29-1 to TRBJ1-4, with 8 bases fitting TRBD1. The CDR3 extends over 13 amino acids. The germline V gene has CDR1 SQVTM and CDR2 ANQGSEA. V gave up 7 bases and J gave up 10 bases; unmatched junction bases: 11. The CDR3 loop reads CSAALDRAAKLFF. In DNA, the CDR3 is TGCAGCGCCGCCCTGGACAGGGCAGCAAAACTGTTTTTT.

The CDR3, as DNA: TGTGCCACCAGCAGAACAGGCGCAACTAATGAAAAACTGTTTTTT. Its protein is CATSRTGATNEKLFF. The chain uses TRBV15 and TRBJ1-4, with D perhaps TRBD1 (5 bases). This CDR3 is 15 amino acids long. CDR1 is LNHNV, CDR2 YYDKDF, per germline (reference sequence). Trimming pared 2 bases from V and 0 bases from J, leaving 7 bases between.

This chain joins TRBV27 and TRBJ2-1; 8 positions agree with TRBD1. Per germline, CDR1 MNHEY and CDR2 SMNVEV (reference sequence). The CDR3 loop spans 16 amino acids. Unmatched junction bases numbered 3, after V lost 1 base and J lost 1 base. The CDR3 coding sequence is TGTGCCAGCAGTTTATATGACAGGGGATCCTACAATGAGCAGTTCTTC. It specifies CASSLYDRGSYNEQFF.

The V and J genes are TRBV5-5 and TRBJ2-5, with a weak D call TRBD1 (6 bases). The CDR3 has 14 amino acids. Germline V gives CDR1 SGHKS, CDR2 YYEKEE (reference sequence). The ends were cut back, 4 bases at V and 1 base at J, with 11 bases in the middle. For the CDR3, the DNA is TGTGCCAGCAGCCAGGGGCCTATCCAAGAGACCCAGTACTTC. As protein: CASSQGPIQETQYF.

J is TRBJ1-1 and V is TRBV5-6, with 8 nucleotides matching TRBD1. Germline V lookup: CDR1 SGHDT, CDR2 YYEEEE. The CDR3 spans 15 residues. J lost 5 bases, V lost 4 bases, and 10 bases had no gene match. The CDR3: CASSDGRQGNTEAFF. For the CDR3, the DNA is TGTGCCAGCAGCGACGGTCGACAGGGGAATACTGAAGCTTTCTTT.

The chain combines TRBV9 with TRBJ1-2; tentative D call: TRBD1 (5 bases). Deletions cut 3 bases from V and 6 bases from J, with 12 bases between. Germline CDR1 is SGDLS and CDR2 is YYNGEE. The CDR3 spans 13 residues. The CDR3 DNA is TGTGCCAGCAGCGGCCGACAGCTCGATGGCTACACCTTC. Translated, it gives CASSGRQLDGYTF. Using reference TRBV9 and TRBJ1-2 for the parts outside the CDR3, the full variable domain is DSGVTQTPKHLITATGQRVTLRCSPRSGDLSVYWYQQSLDQGLQFLIQYYNGEERAKGNILERFSAQQFPDLHSELNLSSLELGDSALYFCASSGRQLDGYTFGSGTRLTVV.

This clone was counted a single time. This chain connects TRBV28 to TRBJ1-1; 8 bases align to TRBD1. This CDR3 comprises 15 residues. Germline CDR1 reads MDHEN; CDR2 reads SYDVKM. J was trimmed by 3 bases and V by 7 bases; bases with no gene match: 10. This CDR3 reads CASTNPQGADTEAFF. The CDR3 DNA follows: TGTGCCAGCACGAACCCCCAGGGGGCCGACACTGAAGCTTTCTTT.

The chain employs TRBV14 and TRBJ2-3, with TRBD2 as a possible D gene (7 bases). Germline lookup yields CDR1 SGHDN and CDR2 FVKESK. The ends were cut back, 5 bases at V and 2 bases at J, with 11 bases in the middle. The CDR3 sequence is 14 residues long. As DNA, the CDR3 is TGTGCCAGCAGCGGGGGGGGCGTCACAGATACGCAGTATTTT. Amino acid sequence: CASSGGGVTDTQYF.

The V call is TRBV3-1 (or the pseudogene TRBV3-2), the J call TRBJ1-2, with D perhaps matching TRBD1 (5 bases). The CDR3 is 15 residues long. Germline V gene sequence: CDR1 LGHDT, CDR2 YNNKEL (reference sequence). With 1 base removed from V and 4 bases from J, the gap between germline ends came to 13 bases. CDR3 amino acids: CASSQARAGGYGYTF. CDR3 DNA: TGTGCCAGCAGCCAAGCACGGGCCGGGGGCTATGGCTACACCTTC.